Listed below are T cell receptor beta chains from one sample, sequenced in a study of CD8+ T cells in alopecia areata. Libraries were prepared by immunoSEQ multiplex PCR; TCRdb keeps only in-frame clonotypes and omits some of them. The sample lists around 150,000 clones; about three fifths were seen once. The sample here was CD4+ T cells sorted from blood, taken at week 4, from a patient treated with tofacitinib. These receptors originate from a human donor with alopecia areata. The CDR3 runs from the conserved cysteine through the conserved F or W. The D gene is left open where the match is weak. Not every row has a clone size; where given, it reads once, few, many or a size class.

TGTGCCAGCAAGACTGGGAACACCGGGGAGCTGTTTTTT	CASKTGNTGELFF	.	TRBJ2-2	.	TRBV9
TGTGCCAGCAGCTCCAAATCTGGGGCCAACGTCCTGACTTTC	CASSSKSGANVLTF	.	TRBJ2-6	.	TRBV25-1
TGTGCCTGGAGTTCGGGGGCGTCCGACGAGCAGTACTTC	CAWSSGASDEQYF	.	TRBJ2-7	.	TRBV30
TGTGCCAGCAGCTTAGGGATCTCGGGGCTCGAGCAGTACTTC	CASSLGISGLEQYF	.	TRBJ2-7	.	TRBV7-2
TGCAGTACCTGGTCCAGGGAGGATACGCAGTATTTT	CSTWSREDTQYF	.	TRBJ2-3	.	TRBV29-1
TGTGCCAGCAGTCCTCGGAATGAGCAGTTCTTC	CASSPRNEQFF	.	TRBJ2-1	few	TRBV6-5
TGTGCCAGCAGCCGGTCGGGCCTCACAGATACGCAGTATTTT	CASSRSGLTDTQYF	.	TRBJ2-3	once	TRBV11-3
TGTGCCAGCAGCCCAACCGGACTTGTACAAGAGACCCAGTACTTC	CASSPTGLVQETQYF	.	TRBJ2-5	once	TRBV7-3
TGTGCCTGGAAGGGGGTAACCTACGAGCAGTACTTC	CAWKGVTYEQYF	.	TRBJ2-7	few	TRBV30
TGCGCCAGCAGCCCCAGGCAGAGCAATCAGCCCCAGCATTTT	CASSPRQSNQPQHF	.	TRBJ1-5	.	TRBV4-3
TGTGCCAGCAGCGGCGGAGGACCTAATAATGAAAAACTGTTTTTT	CASSGGGPNNEKLFF	.	TRBJ1-4	.	TRBV9
TGTGCCATCAGTGACCCCAGTCTCACAGGGACCTACGAGCAGTACTTC	CAISDPSLTGTYEQYF	.	TRBJ2-7	once	TRBV10-3
TGCAGCGTTGAAGGGGACAGGGGGGAAAAACTGTTTTTT	CSVEGDRGEKLFF	TRBD1	TRBJ1-4	.	TRBV29-1
TGTGCCAGCTTCCTAGGGGGGTCCTACGAGCAGTACTTC	CASFLGGSYEQYF	.	TRBJ2-7	.	TRBV18
TGCAGCGTTGAACCTTTCCAGGGTATGAACACTGAAGCTTTCTTT	CSVEPFQGMNTEAFF	.	TRBJ1-1	.	TRBV29-1
TGTGCCAGCAGTCCCCCGGTTTCTTATGGCTACACCTTC	CASSPPVSYGYTF	.	TRBJ1-2	.	TRBV6-5
TGTGCCAGTAGTATAGCGGAGACCCAGTACTTC	CASSIAETQYF	.	TRBJ2-5	.	TRBV19
TGTGCCAGCGATCCGGGACAGTCCTTCAATCAGCCCCAGCATTTT	CASDPGQSFNQPQHF	TRBD1	TRBJ1-5	.	TRBV2
TGTGCCAGCAGCCCCTTAGGACGGGAGAACACCGGGGAGCTGTTTTTT	CASSPLGRENTGELFF	.	TRBJ2-2	.	TRBV5-4
TGCGCCAGCAGCCTCCCCCAGGCTAACTATGGCTACACCTTC	CASSLPQANYGYTF	.	TRBJ1-2	.	TRBV5-1
TGTGCCAGCAGTTTCAACACCGGGGAGCTGTTTTTT	CASSFNTGELFF	.	TRBJ2-2	.	TRBV27
TGTGCCAGCAGTTACTCCGGAAACACCATATATTTT	CASSYSGNTIYF	.	TRBJ1-3	.	TRBV6-6
TGTGCCAGCAGTGAGAGCGGGACAGGGGCAAGTGAGACCCAGTACTTC	CASSESGTGASETQYF	TRBD1	TRBJ2-5	few	TRBV2
TGTGCCTGCTATAGAGGGACAACGGGCGAGCAGTACTTC	CACYRGTTGEQYF	.	TRBJ2-7	.	TRBV30
TGTGCCTGGAGTGTAGTGGCAGGGGAGTCGCAGTATTTT	CAWSVVAGESQYF	.	TRBJ2-3	.	TRBV30
TGTGCCAGCACCTCTGGGGGGGTCACTGAAGCTTTCTTT	CASTSGGVTEAFF	.	TRBJ1-1	.	TRBV11-2
TGTGCCTGGGCCAGGGAAGTGAACACTGAAGCTTTCTTT	CAWAREVNTEAFF	.	TRBJ1-1	.	TRBV30
TGTGCCTGGAGCGCGGACAGTAATCAGCCCCAGCATTTT	CAWSADSNQPQHF	.	TRBJ1-5	.	TRBV30
TGTGCCAGCTCACCATCGATGAACACTGAAGCTTTCTTT	CASSPSMNTEAFF	.	TRBJ1-1	.	TRBV14
TGTGCCAGCCATTTCGGGACTTCGAACACCGGGGAGCTGTTTTTT	CASHFGTSNTGELFF	.	TRBJ2-2	.	TRBV18
TGTGCCAGCAGCCTGGGACAGGGAGCCGAGCAGTACTTC	CASSLGQGAEQYF	TRBD1	TRBJ2-7	.	TRBV11-2
TGTGCCAGCAGCCTTGGACAGCGGAATTCACCCCTCCACTTT	CASSLGQRNSPLHF	.	TRBJ1-6	.	TRBV9